This T cell receptor (beta chain) is drawn from a study of shared clonotypes between healthy human individuals. Naive CD8 cells were CD45RO-negative, positively selected for CCR7, excluding terminally differentiated effector memory CD45RA+ cells. Using immunoSEQ multiplex PCR, the repertoire was profiled, and TCRdb retains in-frame clones only, with some absent. The data hold over 800,000 clones, with 80% to 95% observed a single time. Trimming cost V 7 bases and J 4 bases, with 19 bases left between them. The CDR3 is made up of 15 amino acids. Germline CDR1 and CDR2: MDHEN and SYDVKM. This clone occurred once. Its target is unknown. Study findings and constraints: Clonotypes that were shared across a few donors made up around 4.6% of naive CD4 clonotypes.

This clonotype was sampled from a man aged 25 to 40 in good health. The chain recombines TRBV28 with TRBJ1-2, with no clear D. Sequenced sample: naive CD8+ T cells sorted from blood. The CDR3 DNA reads TGTGCCAGCATTCGGAAACAGAACCGACTCTATGGCTACACCTTC. Its translation: CASIRKQNRLYGYTF.